This TCR beta chain stems from a study of identical twins. With regard to this clonotype: Its specificity is not known.

Findings of the study overall: Memory repertoires showed no such pattern, whereas abundant cord blood beta clonotypes carried fewer insertions. Cross-sectional statistics, not tracking of the same donors, supported the conclusions.

The cDNA had a unique molecular identifier and a template-switch universal primer site. A single record per CDR3 protein comes from TCRdb applying MiXCR to the 5' RACE reads. The table has a few hundred thousand distinct CDR3 sequences, roughly 10% seen once. The CDR3 covers 17 residues. V shed 5 bases and J 4 bases; nucleotides not matched to a gene: 10. The V gene's germline CDR1 is LNHNV and CDR2 YYDKDF (reference sequence). Another study also made use of these data, one on yellow fever vaccine responses in identical twins. That work contributes: As reported, the vaccine T cell response of twins seemed partly convergent and partly personalized.

The rearrangement uses TRBV15 and TRBJ2-6, with TRBD1 identical over 8 bases. The clonotype was recovered from a woman between 18 and 29 years old in good health. The material sequenced was CD8+ T cells sorted from blood. The CDR3 DNA sequence: TGTGCCACCAGCGGATCGGACAGGGTATACGGGGCCAACGTCCTGACTTTC. As protein: CATSGSDRVYGANVLTF. The complete variable domain, with remaining parts taken from reference TRBV15 and TRBJ2-6, reads DAMVIQNPRYQVTQFGKPVTLSCSQTLNHNVMYWYQQKSSQAPKLLFHYYDKDFNNEADTPDNFQSRRPNTSFCFLDIRSPGLGDTAMYLCATSGSDRVYGANVLTFGAGSRLTVL.